The entry below describes one T cell receptor beta chain. The data belong to a study of technical replicates of blood from several donors. The repertoire was sequenced with immunoSEQ multiplex PCR; TCRdb's copy has only in-frame clones and lacks some. The sample carries fewer than 60,000 clones, 90% to 95% recorded once. Trimming shortened V by 6 bases and J by 7 bases, and 10 bases separated the two germline ends. CDR1 and CDR2 (germline): MNHNY, SVGAGI (reference sequence). The CDR3 runs to 12 residues. This receptor was identified in a human donor in good health. Some clones in this sample may be carry-over from other donors' samples. Material for sequencing was PBMCs. The genes are TRBV6-6 and TRBJ2-1; no clear D gene. CDR3 in DNA: TGTGCCAGCAGCCCGACTGCGAATGAGCAGTTCTTC. This translates into CASSPTANEQFF.